The T cell receptor beta chain described here comes from a study of blood T cell repertoires in COVID-19. Across the whole study: The samples span acute and convalescent COVID-19 from the United States, Italy and Spain. Sources were T cells, B-cell-depleted T cells, or PBMCs; the material itself was cDNA or gDNA.

As processed by the authors: Reference gene primers were amplified, and this amplification served to estimate nucleated cell counts. Clones were read by immunoSEQ multiplex PCR, and TCRdb kept only the in-frame ones, dropping some. Clonal size and the V and J genes are those of that table, whereas D and trimming came from the DNA. The sample records 150,000 to 200,000 clones, about 80% being singletons. The CDR3 loop spans 13 amino acids. Germline CDR1 reads SNHLY; CDR2 reads FYNNEI. Between the trimmed V and J ends, which lost 5 bases and 6 bases, there was a span of 14 bases. Sequenced: peripheral blood. The TCR sequence derives from a human donor with acute or convalescent COVID-19. The donor label of this sample is uncertain. This chain uses TRBV2 with TRBJ2-7; D may be TRBD1 (5 bases). This chain's CDR3 is CASSPTVAVEQYF. In DNA form, the CDR3 reads TGTGCCAGCAGTCCGACAGTTGCGGTCGAGCAGTACTTC.